Below, 6 T cell receptor beta chains from the same sample are listed, as sequenced in a study of blood T cell repertoires in COVID-19 (dated by TCRdb to 2019 to 2021). Libraries were built with the immunoSEQ multiplex PCR assay. TCRdb took this table from immuneACCESS and kept in-frame rearrangements with V and J called. Such tables lack part of the clones; where checked against another copy, unresolved V genes explain under half of the gap, and the rest is unexplained. The sample table contains some 80,000 clones; only one count was recorded for about four fifths of them. 12% of the sample belongs to the ten largest clones. What was sequenced was peripheral blood. These receptors came from a woman in her thirties or forties with active or convalescent COVID-19.

The CDR3 spells CASSQDSVRQTTTDTQYF. CDR3 in DNA: TGTGCCAGCAGCCAAGATTCGGTAAGACAGACGACCACAGATACGCAGTATTTT. The chain carries TRBV3-1 (or the pseudogene TRBV3-2) and TRBJ2-3, with D maybe TRBD1 (5 bases). The CDR3 is 18 residues long. Germline V gene lookup returns CDR1 LGHDT and CDR2 YNNKEL (reference sequence). Trimming removed 0 bases from V and 2 bases from J, with 18 bases in between.

This chain joins TRBV6-5 and TRBJ2-1; TRBD1 matches 8 bases. Germline loops: CDR1 MNHEY, CDR2 SVGAGI. With 6 bases clipped from V and 9 bases from J, the junction kept 10 bases outside the gene matches. The CDR3 extends over 14 amino acids. The CDR3 here is CASSDRGLGGEQFF. The CDR3 region has the DNA TGTGCCAGCAGCGACAGGGGCCTGGGGGGTGAGCAGTTCTTC.

The chain carries TRBV6-6 and TRBJ1-5; D is unresolved. The germline V gene has CDR1 MNHNY and CDR2 SVGAGI (reference sequence). V dropped 2 bases and J dropped 3 bases, with 8 bases sitting between them. This CDR3 comprises 14 residues. CDR3 loop: CASSYPEVNQPQHF. Written as DNA, the CDR3 is TGTGCCAGCAGTTACCCGGAGGTCAATCAGCCCCAGCATTTT.

This clone was observed a handful of times. This chain connects TRBV6-1 to TRBJ2-4; 9 nucleotides line up with TRBD1. Germline lookup yields CDR1 MNHNS and CDR2 SASEGT. The CDR3 sequence is 14 residues long. V shed 2 bases and J 7 bases; nucleotides not matched to a gene: 3. This CDR3 reads CASSESDRGNIQYF. Here the CDR3 DNA reads TGTGCCAGCAGTGAATCGGACAGGGGCAACATTCAGTACTTC.

This clone was found a few times. The V and J genes are TRBV21-1 and TRBJ1-2. TRBV21-1 is annotated as a pseudogene. The CDR3 consists of 15 residues. The DNA of the CDR3 is TGTGCCAGCACCTGGGACCTCCGGAGGGACTATGGCTACACCTTC. It is translated as CASTWDLRRDYGYTF.

The gene calls are TRBV18 and TRBJ1-4; no firm D call. Per the germline V gene, CDR1 is KGHSH and CDR2 is LQKENI. The CDR3 runs 15 residues. V dropped 0 bases and J dropped 4 bases, with 9 bases sitting between them. CDR3 amino acids: CASSPPAQNNEKLFF. In DNA form, the CDR3 reads TGTGCCAGCTCACCACCGGCTCAGAATAATGAAAAACTGTTTTTT.